This TCR beta chain was found in a study of blood T cell repertoires in COVID-19. The CDR3 has 15 amino acids. V was clipped by 7 bases and J by 0 bases, with 10 bases between them. Germline loops: CDR1 SEHNR, CDR2 FQNEAQ (reference sequence). TCRdb's copy holds only in-frame clones and misses some; the assay was immunoSEQ multiplex PCR. There are tens of thousands of clones in the sample; 78% occur only once, and 35% lies in the top ten. The sequence was obtained from a man older than 75 with acute or convalescent COVID-19. The specimen was peripheral blood. V usage is TRBV7-9 and J usage is TRBJ2-6; no clear D gene. The CDR3 is CASTLKLSGANVLTF. In nucleotides, the CDR3 is TGTGCCAGCACCCTCAAGCTCTCTGGGGCCAACGTCCTGACTTTC.